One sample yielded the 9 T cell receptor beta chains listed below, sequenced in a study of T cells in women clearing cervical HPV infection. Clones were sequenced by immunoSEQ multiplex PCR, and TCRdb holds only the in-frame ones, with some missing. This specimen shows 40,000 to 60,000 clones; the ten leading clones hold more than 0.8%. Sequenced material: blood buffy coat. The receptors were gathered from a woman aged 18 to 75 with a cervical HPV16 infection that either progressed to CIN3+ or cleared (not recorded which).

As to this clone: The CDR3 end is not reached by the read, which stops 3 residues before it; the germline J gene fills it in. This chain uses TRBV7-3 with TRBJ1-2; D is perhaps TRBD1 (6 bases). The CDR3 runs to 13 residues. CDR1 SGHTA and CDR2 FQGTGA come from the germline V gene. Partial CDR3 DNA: TGTGCCAGCAGCTCCCTAGCGGGGGGGCAC. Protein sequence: CASSSLAGGH. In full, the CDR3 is CASSSLAGGHYTF.

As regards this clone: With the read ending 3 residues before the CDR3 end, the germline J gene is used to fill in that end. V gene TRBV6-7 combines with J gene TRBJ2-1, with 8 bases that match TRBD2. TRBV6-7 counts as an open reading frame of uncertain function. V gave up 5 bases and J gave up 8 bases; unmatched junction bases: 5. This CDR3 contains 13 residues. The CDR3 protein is CASSPREAHEQFF. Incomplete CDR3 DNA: TGTGCCAGCAGTCCGCGGGAGGCCCATGAG.

CDR3 bases read: TGCGCCAGCAGCTTGGGAGGGGCGGAGACC. Encoded protein: CASSLGGAET. From start to end, the CDR3 is CASSLGGAETQYF. The chain combines TRBV5-1 with TRBJ2-5; either TRBD1 or TRBD2 may supply D (5 bases each). The CDR3 goes on 3 residues after the read ends, and that part is filled in from the germline J gene. Trimming shortened V by 0 bases and J by 5 bases, and 8 bases separated the two germline ends. The CDR3 is 13 amino acids. Germline V gene data show CDR1 as SGHRS and CDR2 as YFSETQ.

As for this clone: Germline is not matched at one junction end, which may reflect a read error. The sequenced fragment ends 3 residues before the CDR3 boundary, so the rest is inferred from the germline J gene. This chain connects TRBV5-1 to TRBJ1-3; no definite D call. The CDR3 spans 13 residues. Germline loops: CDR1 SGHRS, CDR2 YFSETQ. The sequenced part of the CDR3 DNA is TGCGCCAGCAGACTAACGCTTGGAAGCACC. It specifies CASRLTLGST. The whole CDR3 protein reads CASRLTLGSTIYF.

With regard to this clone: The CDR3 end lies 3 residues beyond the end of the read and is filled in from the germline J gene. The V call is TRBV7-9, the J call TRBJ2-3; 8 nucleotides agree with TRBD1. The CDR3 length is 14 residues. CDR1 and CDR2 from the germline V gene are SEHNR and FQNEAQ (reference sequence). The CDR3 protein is CASSPGQDQETQYF. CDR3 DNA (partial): TGTGCCAGCAGCCCGGGACAGGATCAAGAGACG.

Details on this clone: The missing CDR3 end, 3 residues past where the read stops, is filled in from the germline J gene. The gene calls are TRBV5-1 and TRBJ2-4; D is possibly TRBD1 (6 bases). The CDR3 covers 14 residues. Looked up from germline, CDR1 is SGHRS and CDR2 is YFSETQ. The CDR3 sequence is CASSYRDRDYGQYF. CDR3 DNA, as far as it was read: TGCGCCAGCAGCTACAGGGACCGAGACTATGGT.

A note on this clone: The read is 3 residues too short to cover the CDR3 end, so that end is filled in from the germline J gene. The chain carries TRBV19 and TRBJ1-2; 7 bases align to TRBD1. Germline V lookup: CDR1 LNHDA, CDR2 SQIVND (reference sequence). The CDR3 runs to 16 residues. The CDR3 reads CASSSLGDRRHNDYTF. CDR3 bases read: TGTGCCAGTAGTTCCCTCGGGGACAGAAGACACAATGAC.

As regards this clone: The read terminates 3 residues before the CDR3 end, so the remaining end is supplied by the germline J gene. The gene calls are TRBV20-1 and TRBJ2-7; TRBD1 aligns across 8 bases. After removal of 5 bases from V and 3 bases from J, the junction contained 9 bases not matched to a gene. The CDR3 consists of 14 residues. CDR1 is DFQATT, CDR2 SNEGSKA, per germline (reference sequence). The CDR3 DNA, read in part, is TGCAGTGCTCGCCCGGGACAGGAGTTCTACGAG. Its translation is CSARPGQEFYE. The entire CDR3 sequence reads CSARPGQEFYEQYF.

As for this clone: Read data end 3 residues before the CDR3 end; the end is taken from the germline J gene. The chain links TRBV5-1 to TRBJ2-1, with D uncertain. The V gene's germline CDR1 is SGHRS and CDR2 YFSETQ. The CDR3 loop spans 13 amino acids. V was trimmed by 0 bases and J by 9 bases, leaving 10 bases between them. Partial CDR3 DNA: TGCGCCAGCAGCTTGGGTAGTCTCGTTGAG. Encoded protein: CASSLGSLVE. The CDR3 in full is CASSLGSLVEQFF. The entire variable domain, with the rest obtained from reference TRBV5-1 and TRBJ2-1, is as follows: KAGVTQTPRYLIKTRGQQVTLSCSPISGHRSVSWYQQTPGQGLQFLFEYFSETQRNKGNFPGRFSGRQFSNSRSEMNVSTLELGDSALYLCASSLGSLVEQFFGPGTRLTVL.